This passage covers 30 T cell receptor beta chains from one sample sequenced in a study of blood T cell repertoires in COVID-19 (TCRdb year 2020). Receptors were amplified or captured by the immunoSEQ multiplex PCR assay. TCRdb re-hosts the immuneACCESS table, in-frame sequences only. Its copies lack some clones; in the studies checked, an unresolved V gene accounts for under half of them, and the cause for the rest is not known. Across this sample there are roughly 150,000 clones, with 75% to 85% seen only once. The leading ten clones occupy 9.8% of the sample. The material sequenced was peripheral blood. Receptors originate from a woman aged 50 to 65 with acute or convalescent COVID-19.

This chain joins TRBV5-1 and TRBJ2-7; 9 bases match TRBD2. CDR3 length: 15 residues. Germline CDR1 is SGHRS and CDR2 is YFSETQ. The trim removed 0 bases at V and 3 bases at J, leaving 4 bases unmatched. CDR3 sequence (DNA): TGCGCCAGCAGCTTGGATGCTAGCGGGATCTACGAGCAGTACTTC. Protein product: CASSLDASGIYEQYF.

The rearrangement joins TRBV5-1 to TRBJ2-7; D possibly corresponds to TRBD1 (6 bases). CDR1 and CDR2 (germline): SGHRS, YFSETQ. This CDR3 contains 15 residues. The V end lost 0 bases, the J end lost 4 bases, and 14 bases lay between the germline ends. The CDR3 DNA reads as TGCGCCAGCAGCTTGGCCCCGACAGGAGAATACGAGCAGTACTTC. Translating it yields CASSLAPTGEYEQYF.

The V gene is TRBV5-1, the J gene TRBJ2-2; 8 nucleotides line up with TRBD1. The CDR3 is 15 residues long. From germline, CDR1 is SGHRS and CDR2 YFSETQ. With 1 base clipped from V and 4 bases from J, the junction kept 3 bases outside the gene matches. The CDR3 coding sequence is TGCGCCAGCAGCTTGCCGACAGGGGCCACCGGGGAGCTGTTTTTT. This codes for CASSLPTGATGELFF.

The chain links TRBV12-3 or TRBV12-4 to TRBJ2-5; 7 bases agree with TRBD1. The trim removed 5 bases at V and 5 bases at J, leaving 5 bases unmatched. The CDR3 sequence is 13 residues long. CDR3 nucleotides: TGTGCCAGCAGTCGGGACAGTGGGGAGACCCAGTACTTC. Amino acids: CASSRDSGETQYF.

The gene calls are TRBV7-2 and TRBJ1-6, with TRBD1 as a possible D gene (5 bases). Per germline, CDR1 SGHTA and CDR2 FQGNSA. This CDR3 region has 16 residues. Trimming removed 3 bases at V and 9 bases at J, with 18 bases between. CDR3 loop: CASSLRLAGHSSPLHF. CDR3 DNA sequence: TGTGCCAGCAGCTTGAGACTGGCAGGACATAGTTCACCCCTCCACTTT.

This chain connects TRBV6-1 to TRBJ2-7, with 10 bases that match TRBD1. The CDR3 extends over 14 amino acids. The V segment lost 6 bases and the J segment 6 bases; nucleotides outside the gene matches: 8. Germline V gives CDR1 MNHNS, CDR2 SASEGT. Here the CDR3 DNA reads TGTGCCAGCAGCGATTCGGACAGGGGGGGCGAGCAGTACTTC. As protein: CASSDSDRGGEQYF.

This clone ranks as medium-sized (0.01 to 0.1%). The chain is built from TRBV28 and TRBJ2-4; 11 bases line up with TRBD1. J was trimmed by 9 bases and V by 6 bases; bases with no gene match: 13. The CDR3 is made up of 16 amino acids. Germline assignment: CDR1 MDHEN and CDR2 SYDVKM. CDR3 amino acids: CASSKSIGTGGVIQYF. In nucleotides, the CDR3 is TGTGCCAGCAGCAAAAGCATTGGGACAGGGGGGGTCATTCAGTACTTC.

This chain links TRBV2 with TRBJ2-7; 9 bases fit TRBD1. Germline V gene sequence: CDR1 SNHLY, CDR2 FYNNEI. The CDR3 runs 14 residues. The trim removed 4 bases at V and 2 bases at J, leaving 3 bases unmatched. In DNA, the CDR3 is TGTGCCAGCAGTGCCGGGACAGGGCCCTACGAGCAGTACTTC. It codes for CASSAGTGPYEQYF.

V usage is TRBV27 and J usage is TRBJ2-1; a possible D gene is TRBD2 (5 bases). This CDR3 comprises 11 residues. Germline CDR1 is MNHEY and CDR2 is SMNVEV (reference sequence). The ends were cut back, 4 bases at V and 7 bases at J, with 5 bases in the middle. CDR3: CASSSGNEQFF. The CDR3 bases are TGTGCCAGCAGTTCGGGGAATGAGCAGTTCTTC.

The chain employs TRBV19 and TRBJ1-5, with 7 bases aligning to TRBD1. CDR1 and CDR2 (germline): LNHDA, SQIVND (reference sequence). V lost 7 bases, J lost 3 bases, and 6 bases stayed unmatched. This CDR3 comprises 14 residues. The CDR3 region has the DNA TGTGCCAGTATGACAGGGCCCTACAATCAGCCCCAGCATTTT. Residues: CASMTGPYNQPQHF.

The chain couples TRBV2 to TRBJ2-1; weak D call: TRBD1 (5 bases). This CDR3 region has 13 residues. Looked up from germline, CDR1 is SNHLY and CDR2 is FYNNEI. V was shortened by 3 bases and J by 8 bases, with 11 bases between the two germline ends. CDR3 in DNA: TGTGCCAGCAGTGAGGCAGGGTCCCATGAGCAGTTCTTC. The encoded protein is CASSEAGSHEQFF.

This chain uses TRBV20-1 with TRBJ2-3, with 7 bases identical to TRBD1. Trimming cost V 3 bases and J 3 bases; bases outside gene matches: 15. Germline CDR1 and CDR2: DFQATT and SNEGSKA (reference sequence). This CDR3 comprises 17 residues. The CDR3 sequence: CSASTPTGLIRTDTQYF. The CDR3 nucleotides read TGCAGTGCTAGTACCCCGACAGGGCTAATTCGGACAGATACGCAGTATTTT.

J is TRBJ1-1 and V is TRBV7-2; 9 nucleotides match TRBD1. Germline loops: CDR1 SGHTA, CDR2 FQGNSA. CDR3 length: 17 amino acids. Trimming cost V 0 bases and J 6 bases; bases outside gene matches: 11. The CDR3 loop reads CASSLAILGQGGAEAFF. The CDR3 DNA sequence: TGTGCCAGCAGCTTAGCGATATTGGGACAGGGAGGCGCTGAAGCTTTCTTT.

The chain recombines TRBV4-1 with TRBJ2-7; 9 nucleotides align to TRBD1. With V trimmed by 1 base and J by 1 base, 2 bases remained unmatched. The CDR3 contains 15 residues. Looked up from germline, CDR1 is MGHRA and CDR2 is YSYEKL. CDR3 sequence: CASSQAGTGSYEQYF. In nucleotides, the CDR3 is TGCGCCAGCAGCCAAGCCGGGACAGGGTCCTACGAGCAGTACTTC.

The rearrangement links TRBV9 to TRBJ1-6; the match to TRBD1 covers 8 bases. CDR1 and CDR2 from the germline V gene are SGDLS and YYNGEE. There are 14 residues in the CDR3. J was trimmed by 13 bases and V by 3 bases; bases with no gene match: 9. CDR3 residues: CASSAGTGVRPLHF. The CDR3 region has the DNA TGTGCCAGCAGCGCCGGGACAGGAGTTAGGCCCCTCCACTTT.

CDR3 nucleotide sequence: TGTGCCAGCAGCCCCCATACTAGCGTCGATGAGCAGTTCTTC. Protein: CASSPHTSVDEQFF. The rearrangement joins TRBV9 to TRBJ2-1, with TRBD2 matching 7 bases. CDR1 is SGDLS, CDR2 YYNGEE, per germline. The CDR3 runs 14 residues. Trimming at V came to 4 bases and at J to 8 bases, leaving 9 bases not matched to a gene.

This chain uses TRBV6-1 with TRBJ1-2; D is undetermined. Trimming stripped 0 bases from V and 3 bases from J, with 8 bases between. Germline V gene sequence: CDR1 MNHNS, CDR2 SASEGT. The CDR3 spans 14 residues. Written as DNA, the CDR3 is TGTGCCAGCAGTGAAGCGGTAGACTACTATGGCTACACCTTC. This sequence encodes CASSEAVDYYGYTF.

This clone was picked up a small number of times. The chain joins TRBV3-1 (or the pseudogene TRBV3-2) to TRBJ1-1; D perhaps matches TRBD1 (6 bases). Germline lookup yields CDR1 LGHDT and CDR2 YNNKEL (reference sequence). Trimming removed 6 bases at V and 12 bases at J, with 23 bases between. The length of the CDR3 is 14 residues. This CDR3 reads CASSYGRGALETFF. The CDR3 DNA reads as TGTGCCAGCAGTTATGGTCGGGGGGCACTTGAGACTTTCTTT.

This chain links TRBV24-1 with TRBJ2-2; 8 bases match TRBD1. Trimming at V came to 6 bases and at J to 4 bases, leaving 3 bases not matched to a gene. Germline CDR1 reads KGHDR; CDR2 reads SFDVKD. The CDR3 extends over 14 amino acids. DNA for the CDR3: TGTGCCACCAGTCAGACAGGGGCCACCGGGGAGCTGTTTTTT. Translated: CATSQTGATGELFF.

The rearrangement joins TRBV19 to TRBJ1-1; maybe TRBD1 (6 bases). The CDR3 spans 16 residues. Germline V gene lookup returns CDR1 LNHDA and CDR2 SQIVND (reference sequence). V dropped 7 bases and J dropped 4 bases, with 22 bases sitting between them. CDR3 sequence (DNA): TGTGCCAGTACCTCAATACCCAGGGGTCAGGGCACTGAAGCTTTCTTT. This sequence encodes CASTSIPRGQGTEAFF.

The CDR3 loop is CASSPPGGPKNEQFF. The CDR3 DNA follows: TGTGCCAGCAGCCCCCCGGGGGGGCCTAAGAATGAGCAGTTCTTC. The chain links TRBV5-4 to TRBJ2-1, with 8 bases lining up with TRBD2. J lost 7 bases, V lost 4 bases, and 10 bases had no gene match. Germline CDR1 reads SGHNT; CDR2 reads YYREEE (reference sequence). CDR3 length: 15 amino acids.

This clone was recorded a few times. V and J are TRBV18 and TRBJ1-4; D may be TRBD1 (6 bases). Between the trimmed V and J ends, which lost 3 bases and 6 bases, there was a span of 14 bases. The CDR3 length is 15 residues. Germline values: CDR1 KGHSH, CDR2 LQKENI. The CDR3 region is CASSPSRTGYEKLFF. CDR3 nucleotide sequence: TGTGCCAGCTCACCGTCCAGAACAGGGTATGAAAAACTGTTTTTT.

This clone appeared a few times. The chain joins TRBV10-1 to TRBJ2-2; 9 bases agree with TRBD1. V trimming: 7 bases; J trimming: 6 bases; junction bases outside the gene matches: 24. CDR1 is WNHNN, CDR2 SYGVQD, per germline (reference sequence). CDR3 length: 20 residues. CDR3 in DNA: TGCGCCAGCACTGCTCCGGGACAGGGCTTTATGTGGGCTTGGTCCGGGGAGCTGTTTTTT. Translated, it gives CASTAPGQGFMWAWSGELFF.

The V call is TRBV7-2, the J call TRBJ2-3; 14 bases match TRBD2. V lost 1 base to trimming and J lost 9 bases; unmatched junction nucleotides: 6. The CDR3 runs to 16 residues. Germline-derived CDR1 and CDR2 are SGHTA and FQGNSA. The DNA of the CDR3 is TGTGCCAGCAGCTTAGTAGGGACTAGCGGGAGAAGCACGCAGTATTTT. This codes for CASSLVGTSGRSTQYF.

A few counts support this clone. This chain connects TRBV4-3 to TRBJ1-2; a possible D gene is TRBD1 (6 bases). The CDR3 contains 16 residues. From germline, CDR1 is LGHNA and CDR2 YSLEER. Trimming shortened V by 0 bases and J by 2 bases, and 13 bases separated the two germline ends. The CDR3 DNA follows: TGCGCCAGCAGCCAAGAAGGGGGTTTCGGGAACTATGGCTACACCTTC. The encoded protein is CASSQEGGFGNYGYTF.

V is TRBV19 and J is TRBJ2-5, with 12 nucleotides matching TRBD2. This CDR3 has 17 residues. The V gene end was trimmed by 3 bases and the J gene end by 1 base; junction bases not matched to a gene: 6. The germline gives CDR1 LNHDA, CDR2 SQIVND (reference sequence). The CDR3 region has the DNA TGTGCCAGTAGTATGGGACTAGCGGGCTTGACCCAAGAGACCCAGTACTTC. It specifies CASSMGLAGLTQETQYF.

The V and J genes are TRBV3-1 (or the pseudogene TRBV3-2) and TRBJ2-2; 10 bases match TRBD2. This CDR3 has 14 amino acids. The V and J ends lost 6 bases and 4 bases, in that order; junction bases with no gene match: 2. Germline assignment: CDR1 LGHDT and CDR2 YNNKEL (reference sequence). In nucleotides, the CDR3 is TGTGCCAGCAGAGCTAGCGGGAGCACCGGGGAGCTGTTTTTT. It codes for CASRASGSTGELFF.

This sequence joins TRBV7-2 and TRBJ2-2; TRBD2 is a possible D gene (5 bases). CDR3 size: 15 residues. CDR1 and CDR2 from the germline V gene are SGHTA and FQGNSA. Trimming left V 1 base short and J 7 bases short, with 13 bases between. The CDR3 nucleotides read TGTGCCAGCAGCTTAGAATTGCCCGGGGTCGGGGAGCTGTTTTTT. Protein sequence: CASSLELPGVGELFF.

In this sample, this clone turned up a few times. The V gene is TRBV19, the J gene TRBJ1-2, with 8 bases matching TRBD1. The V gene end was trimmed by 6 bases and the J gene end by 6 bases; junction bases not matched to a gene: 15. Germline V gives CDR1 LNHDA, CDR2 SQIVND (reference sequence). The CDR3 has 16 residues. The CDR3 bases are TGTGCCAGTAGGGCCTCCAGGGGACAGGAGATAGATGGCTACACCTTC. Amino acids: CASRASRGQEIDGYTF.

The rearrangement uses TRBV7-2 and TRBJ2-2; D is perhaps TRBD2 (6 bases). Germline-derived CDR1 and CDR2 are SGHTA and FQGNSA. The CDR3 is 16 amino acids. Between the trimmed V and J ends, which lost 0 bases and 2 bases, there was a span of 10 bases. Written as DNA, the CDR3 is TGTGCCAGCAGCTTAGCAGGCGGGACTAACACCGGGGAGCTGTTTTTT. Translated: CASSLAGGTNTGELFF.